These 28 T cell receptor beta chains were all obtained from the same sample, sequenced in a study of PD-L1 blockade in urothelial cancer (dated by TCRdb to the late 2010s). Libraries were made using the immunoSEQ multiplex PCR assay. TCRdb retrieved this table from immuneACCESS and kept in-frame rearrangements only. Not all clones are present; in checked studies, unresolved V genes account for under half, and no reason is known for the remainder. Here the sample has around 40,000 clones; approximately 40% occur a single time. In total, the top ten clones hold more than 8.5% of the sample. This specimen's time point label, per the study, means: pretreatment tumor sample. The starting material was tumor tissue, obtained before atezolizumab (anti-PD-L1) treatment. Receptors originate from a man aged 60 to 75 with urothelial cancer.

V gene TRBV14 combines with J gene TRBJ2-5; 7 bases fit TRBD1. Germline CDR1 is SGHDN and CDR2 is FVKESK. The junction had 6 bases not matched to a gene; V was cut back by 6 bases and J by 5 bases. This CDR3 region has 13 residues. CDR3 protein: CASSPTGLETQYF. In DNA form, the CDR3 reads TGTGCCAGCAGTCCGACAGGGTTGGAGACCCAGTACTTC. Drawing the rest from reference TRBV14 and TRBJ2-5, the complete variable domain is EAGVTQFPSHSVIEKGQTVTLRCDPISGHDNLYWYRRVMGKEIKFLLHFVKESKQDESGMPNNRFLAERTGGTYSTLKVQPAELEDSGVYFCASSPTGLETQYFGPGTRLLVL.

The chain carries TRBV30 and TRBJ2-7; unclear D gene. The CDR3 consists of 12 residues. Trimming stripped 5 bases from V and 1 base from J, with 9 bases between. Germline lookup yields CDR1 GTSNPN and CDR2 SVGIG (reference sequence). In nucleotides, the CDR3 is TGTGCCTGGTCCTTAGTATCCTACGAGCAGTACTTC. This sequence encodes CAWSLVSYEQYF.

This clone occurred a few times. This sequence joins TRBV7-2 and TRBJ2-7; 9 bases line up with TRBD1. Per the germline V gene, CDR1 is SGHTA and CDR2 is FQGNSA. V shed 7 bases, J shed 3 bases, and the junction held 13 bases outside the gene matches. The CDR3 extends over 16 amino acids. In nucleotides, the CDR3 is TGTGCCAGCACTCCCCGGGGACAGGGAAAGGGCTACGAGCAGTACTTC. This codes for CASTPRGQGKGYEQYF.

V gene TRBV15 combines with J gene TRBJ2-1; 7 nucleotides agree with TRBD1. The CDR3 runs to 15 residues. V trimming: 2 bases; J trimming: 1 base; junction bases outside the gene matches: 2. CDR1 is LNHNV and CDR2 is YYDKDF in the germline V gene (reference sequence). The CDR3 loop reads CATSRPGQSYNEQFF. The CDR3 DNA sequence: TGTGCCACCAGCAGACCGGGACAGTCCTACAATGAGCAGTTCTTC.

The chain is built from TRBV14 and TRBJ1-1; D gene uncertain. The CDR3 has 14 amino acids. Trimming left V 4 bases short and J 1 base short, with 10 bases between. Germline CDR1 SGHDN, CDR2 FVKESK. The CDR3 DNA follows: TGTGCCAGCAGCCCCCAACCGGCGAACACTGAAGCTTTCTTT. Encoded protein: CASSPQPANTEAFF.

This clone was seen more than once but under ten times. The gene calls are TRBV29-1 and TRBJ2-5, with D perhaps matching TRBD2 (5 bases). Germline CDR1 reads SQVTM; CDR2 reads ANQGSEA. V lost 4 bases and J lost 0, with 6 bases in between. This CDR3 contains 12 residues. This chain's CDR3 is CSVVDYQETQYF. The DNA of the CDR3 is TGCAGCGTTGTGGACTACCAAGAGACCCAGTACTTC.

The J gene is TRBJ1-5, the V gene TRBV4-1; D is ambiguous. CDR1 MGHRA and CDR2 YSYEKL come from the germline V gene. Trimming removed 0 bases from V and 0 bases from J, with 9 bases in between. The CDR3 has 16 residues. CDR3 region: CASSQELGYSNQPQHF. DNA for the CDR3: TGCGCCAGCAGCCAAGAATTGGGGTATAGCAATCAGCCCCAGCATTTT.

The chain links TRBV28 to TRBJ1-1; TRBD1 agrees at 12 bases. This CDR3 is 17 amino acids long. Germline V gives CDR1 MDHEN, CDR2 SYDVKM. The junction had 11 bases not matched to a gene; V was cut back by 5 bases and J by 4 bases. In nucleotides, the CDR3 is TGTGCCAGCAGTAGTCCCGGGACAGGGGGCGGAGGCACTGAAGCTTTCTTT. The encoded protein is CASSSPGTGGGGTEAFF.

The sample holds a few counts of this clone. The chain links TRBV30 to TRBJ2-7; tentatively, D is TRBD1 (6 bases). The CDR3 extends over 14 amino acids. V was cut by 0 bases and J by 9 bases, with 18 bases left in between. CDR1 is GTSNPN, CDR2 SVGIG, per germline (reference sequence). The CDR3 sequence: CAWSVTPDRFWQYF. CDR3 in DNA: TGTGCCTGGAGTGTAACCCCTGACAGGTTTTGGCAGTACTTC. Full variable domain (missing parts from reference TRBV30 and TRBJ2-7): SQTIHQWPATLVQPVGSPLSLECTVEGTSNPNLYWYRQAAGRGLQLLFYSVGIGQISSEVPQNLSASRPQDRQFILSSKKLLLSDSGFYLCAWSVTPDRFWQYFGPGTRLTVT.

Written as DNA, the CDR3 is TGTGCCAGCAGCGTAGCTCAGGTCCCCGCCACCTACACCTTC. Translating gives CASSVAQVPATYTF. The rearrangement uses TRBV9 and TRBJ1-2; D gene ambiguous. The V end was cut by 0 bases, the J end by 10 bases, with 16 bases between. Germline assignment: CDR1 SGDLS and CDR2 YYNGEE. The length of the CDR3 is 14 residues. Looking up the rest from reference TRBV9 and TRBJ1-2 gives the full variable domain: DSGVTQTPKHLITATGQRVTLRCSPRSGDLSVYWYQQSLDQGLQFLIQYYNGEERAKGNILERFSAQQFPDLHSELNLSSLELGDSALYFCASSVAQVPATYTFGSGTRLTVV.

This clone has a handful of counts. CDR3: CASSYSSGSRSQAFF. As DNA, the CDR3 is TGTGCCAGCAGTTACTCGTCCGGGTCTAGAAGTCAAGCTTTCTTT. This rearrangement joins TRBV6-8 to TRBJ1-1; D is ambiguous. CDR1 is MNHGY, CDR2 SAAAGT, per germline. V lost 0 bases and J 9 bases, leaving 17 bases between the germline ends. The CDR3 runs to 15 residues.

This rearrangement joins TRBV18 to TRBJ1-5, with D unresolved. The ends were cut back, 5 bases at V and 0 bases at J, with 5 bases in the middle. This CDR3 is built from 13 residues. Germline CDR1 is KGHSH and CDR2 is LQKENI. The CDR3 bases are TGTGCCAGCTCAGGTTATAGCAATCAGCCCCAGCATTTT. Its translation is CASSGYSNQPQHF.

In this sample, this clone turned up many times. The chain employs TRBV9 and TRBJ2-2; 10 nucleotides match TRBD1. Looked up from germline, CDR1 is SGDLS and CDR2 is YYNGEE. The CDR3 loop spans 15 amino acids. V shed 3 bases, J shed 7 bases, and the junction held 6 bases outside the gene matches. The CDR3 DNA reads as TGTGCCAGCAGCGGACAGGGGGCTTCGGGCGGGGAGCTGTTTTTT. Amino acid sequence: CASSGQGASGGELFF.

The chain couples TRBV15 to TRBJ1-4; D is unclear. Germline assignment: CDR1 LNHNV and CDR2 YYDKDF (reference sequence). V lost 0 bases and J 5 bases, leaving 7 bases between the germline ends. The CDR3 is 14 residues long. Written as DNA, the CDR3 is TGTGCCACCAGCAGAGATCTTTTCAATGAAAAACTGTTTTTT. This translates into CATSRDLFNEKLFF.

The V call is TRBV19, the J call TRBJ2-1; 9 nucleotides match TRBD1. V dropped 3 bases and J dropped 9; count of bases not matched to a gene: 6. CDR3 length: 14 amino acids. CDR1 and CDR2 (germline): LNHDA, SQIVND (reference sequence). The CDR3 sequence is CASSMGQGGGEQFF. For the CDR3, the DNA is TGTGCCAGTAGTATGGGACAGGGCGGGGGTGAGCAGTTCTTC.

This chain connects TRBV29-1 to TRBJ2-5; tentatively, D is TRBD2 (5 bases). The CDR3 consists of 12 residues. The germline V and J ends were trimmed by 7 bases and 5 bases, with 14 bases remaining between them. Germline V gene data show CDR1 as SQVTM and CDR2 as ANQGSEA. CDR3 DNA: TGCAGCGCCGGAGGACCGCGGGAGACCCAGTACTTC. Amino acid sequence: CSAGGPRETQYF.

V and J are TRBV19 and TRBJ2-7; TRBD1 or TRBD2 may be the D gene (5 bases each). The CDR3 loop spans 14 amino acids. Trimming shortened V by 8 bases and J by 2 bases, and 16 bases separated the two germline ends. The germline V gene has CDR1 LNHDA and CDR2 SQIVND (reference sequence). CDR3 nucleotide sequence: TGTGCCAGTGCCGCCGGGACGGGCCCCTACGAGCAGTACTTC. This gives the protein CASAAGTGPYEQYF.

The V gene is TRBV11-3, the J gene TRBJ2-4; 8 bases map to TRBD2. Per the germline V gene, CDR1 is SGHNT and CDR2 is YENEEA. CDR3 size: 15 residues. After removal of 5 bases from V and 7 bases from J, the junction contained 10 bases not matched to a gene. The chain's CDR3 is CASSLRTGGINIQYF. CDR3 nucleotide sequence: TGTGCCAGCAGCCTCCGGACGGGGGGGATCAACATTCAGTACTTC. Combining the CDR3 with reference TRBV11-3 and TRBJ2-4 gives the whole variable domain EAGVVQSPRYKIIEKKQPVAFWCNPISGHNTLYWYLQNLGQGPELLIRYENEEAVDDSQLPKDRFSAERLKGVDSTLKIQPAELGDSAVYLCASSLRTGGINIQYFGAGTRLSVL.

V usage is TRBV11-3 and J usage is TRBJ2-3; the match to TRBD2 covers 8 bases. CDR1 is SGHNT and CDR2 is YENEEA in the germline V gene. Trimming took 5 bases from V and 6 from J; bases not matched to a gene: 7. The CDR3 is 14 residues long. CDR3 sequence reads: CASSITGGLDTQYF. The CDR3 nucleotides are TGTGCCAGCAGCATCACGGGGGGGCTTGATACGCAGTATTTT.

This clone was seen more than once but under ten times. The chain employs TRBV18 and TRBJ2-7, with D possibly being TRBD1 (6 bases). The CDR3 totals 15 residues. Per germline, CDR1 KGHSH and CDR2 LQKENI. The V gene lost 1 base and the J gene lost 6 bases, with 16 bases spanning the gap. The CDR3 sequence: CASSPLSGDYFEQYF. The CDR3 nucleotides read TGTGCCAGCTCACCACTTTCAGGGGATTATTTCGAGCAGTACTTC. Using reference TRBV18 and TRBJ2-7 for the parts outside the CDR3, the full variable domain is NAGVMQNPRHLVRRRGQEARLRCSPMKGHSHVYWYRQLPEEGLKFMVYLQKENIIDESGMPKERFSAEFPKEGPSILRIQQVVRGDSAAYFCASSPLSGDYFEQYFGPGTRLTVT.

The chain uses TRBV28 and TRBJ1-5; no definite D call. V was pared by 8 bases and J by 0 bases, with 8 bases between. The CDR3 sequence is 13 residues long. CDR1 and CDR2 (germline): MDHEN, SYDVKM. The CDR3 sequence is CASLWGSNQPQHF. The CDR3 DNA reads as TGTGCCAGCTTATGGGGTAGCAATCAGCCCCAGCATTTT.

This chain joins TRBV19 and TRBJ2-1; 11 nucleotides line up with TRBD2. This CDR3 has 14 residues. Germline V gene lookup returns CDR1 LNHDA and CDR2 SQIVND (reference sequence). The junction had 6 bases not matched to a gene; V was cut back by 9 bases and J by 5 bases. This chain's CDR3 is CASLSTSGNNEQFF. The CDR3 DNA is TGTGCCAGCCTGTCGACTAGCGGGAACAATGAGCAGTTCTTC.

This clone is medium-sized by share. The chain carries TRBV29-1 and TRBJ2-7; maybe TRBD1 (6 bases). Germline assignment: CDR1 SQVTM and CDR2 ANQGSEA. The CDR3 runs to 12 residues. Between the trimmed V and J ends, which lost 4 bases and 0 bases, there was a span of 7 bases. The CDR3 DNA follows: TGCAGCGTTGCGGACAGCTCCTACGAGCAGTACTTC. This gives the protein CSVADSSYEQYF.

The chain joins TRBV6-8 to TRBJ1-6; no firm D call. Trimming took 7 bases from V and 5 from J, leaving 21 bases between them. The CDR3 is 17 residues long. From germline, CDR1 is MNHGY and CDR2 SAAAGT. The CDR3 sequence: CASTAPGGVSNNSPLHF. CDR3 in DNA: TGTGCCAGCACCGCCCCGGGTGGGGTATCCAATAATTCACCCCTCCACTTT.

This clone was detected many times. The chain recombines TRBV6-8 with TRBJ2-3, with a tentative D call TRBD1 (5 bases). V was cut by 10 bases and J by 0 bases, with 11 bases left in between. The V gene's germline CDR1 is MNHGY and CDR2 SAAAGT. CDR3 length equals 13 residues. CDR3 in amino acids: CAITQGSTDTQYF. The CDR3 coding sequence is TGTGCCATCACTCAGGGCAGCACAGATACGCAGTATTTT.

This clone came up a few times. J is TRBJ2-7 and V is TRBV1; the table gives TRBD1 as D, unverified against the DNA. TRBV1 is given as a pseudogene. CDR3 length equals 17 residues. The CDR3 protein is CASSQEPGQGLSYEQYF. The CDR3 nucleotides are TGCGCCAGCAGCCAAGAACCCGGACAGGGGCTTAGCTACGAGCAGTACTTC.

This chain connects TRBV11-3 to TRBJ2-3, with 9 bases fitting TRBD1. Germline assignment: CDR1 SGHNT and CDR2 YENEEA. V gave up 3 bases and J gave up 6 bases; unmatched junction bases: 10. The CDR3 covers 16 residues. CDR3 bases: TGTGCCAGCAGCTTCGAGCTCGGACAGGGGAGGGATACGCAGTATTTT. This gives the protein CASSFELGQGRDTQYF.

The genes are TRBV5-1 and TRBJ1-3, with D perhaps TRBD1 (5 bases). The CDR3 sequence is 15 residues long. Deletions cut 3 bases from V and 3 bases from J, with 13 bases between. In germline, CDR1 is SGHRS, CDR2 YFSETQ. Here the CDR3 reads CASSYGHLGGNTIYF. For the CDR3, the DNA is TGCGCCAGCAGCTACGGACACCTTGGTGGAAACACCATATATTTT.